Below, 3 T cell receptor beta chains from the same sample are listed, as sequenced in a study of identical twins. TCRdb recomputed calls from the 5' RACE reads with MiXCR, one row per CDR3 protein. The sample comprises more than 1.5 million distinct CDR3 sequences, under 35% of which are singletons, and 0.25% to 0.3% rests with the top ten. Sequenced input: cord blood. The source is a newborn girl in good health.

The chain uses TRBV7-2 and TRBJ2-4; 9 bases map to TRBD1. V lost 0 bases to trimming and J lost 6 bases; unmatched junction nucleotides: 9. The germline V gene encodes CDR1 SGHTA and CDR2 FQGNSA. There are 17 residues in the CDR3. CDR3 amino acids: CASSLAALTGGGNIQYF. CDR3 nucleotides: TGTGCCAGCAGCTTAGCAGCTTTGACAGGGGGGGGAAACATTCAGTACTTC.

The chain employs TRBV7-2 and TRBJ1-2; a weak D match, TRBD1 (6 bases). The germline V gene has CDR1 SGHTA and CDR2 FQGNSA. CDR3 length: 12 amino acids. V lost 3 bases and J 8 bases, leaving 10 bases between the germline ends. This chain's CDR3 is CASSFRGKGYTF. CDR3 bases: TGTGCCAGCAGCTTTAGGGGGAAAGGCTACACCTTC.

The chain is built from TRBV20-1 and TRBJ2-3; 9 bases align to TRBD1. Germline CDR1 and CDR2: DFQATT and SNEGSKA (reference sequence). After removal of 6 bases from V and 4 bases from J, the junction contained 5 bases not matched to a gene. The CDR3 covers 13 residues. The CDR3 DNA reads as TGCAGTGCCAGGGACAGGGATGCAGATACGCAGTATTTT. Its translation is CSARDRDADTQYF.